This entry is about one T cell receptor beta chain. The sample is drawn from a study of blood T cells in healthy people across ages. A sample-barcoded 5' primer and a J-beta primer mix were used in a second PCR of roughly 7 to 11 cycles. At least 2.5 million CDR3-containing paired-end reads were obtained per sample. One entry per CDR3 protein results from TCRdb running MiXCR on the 5' RACE reads. The repertoire holds 1.5 million to 2 million distinct CDR3 sequences, 30% to 35% seen once, with approximately 11% in the top ten. Each donor had 9 to 10 milliliters of peripheral blood drawn. V lost 6 bases and J lost 1; bases outside the gene matches: 6. Germline loops: CDR1 MDHEN, CDR2 SYDVKM. This CDR3 has 15 amino acids.

The sample consisted of blood. The origin of this receptor is a woman aged 25 to 39 in good health. J is TRBJ2-3 and V is TRBV28, with 8 bases that match TRBD1. The DNA of the CDR3 is TGTGCCAGCAGGGGCGGACAGGGACGCACAGATACGCAGTATTTT. As protein: CASRGGQGRTDTQYF.